This TCR beta chain was observed in a study of post-analysis software for immune sequencing data. At the level of the study: Some patients lacked subtype; others had relapsing-remitting, secondary progressive or progressive-relapsing disease.

TCR beta cDNA libraries included unique molecular identifiers. From the PCR reads, TCRdb called clonotypes with MiXCR, one entry per CDR3 protein. The data show hundreds of thousands of distinct CDR3 sequences, roughly 45% seen once. Whole-study findings and limits: Those samples that were prepared in the same batch co-clustered strongly by F measure.

As regards this clonotype: What it binds is not known.

Source material: blood. The clonotype was recovered from a girl between 10 and 17 years old with multiple sclerosis.

The CDR3 is CSASDLGKANQPQHF. The CDR3 DNA follows: TGCAGTGCTAGTGACCTTGGTAAGGCGAATCAGCCCCAGCATTTT. This rearrangement joins TRBV20-1 to TRBJ1-5; D is unresolved. Germline V gene data show CDR1 as DFQATT and CDR2 as SNEGSKA (reference sequence). The CDR3 consists of 15 residues. V lost 3 bases, J lost 4 bases, and 16 bases lay in between.